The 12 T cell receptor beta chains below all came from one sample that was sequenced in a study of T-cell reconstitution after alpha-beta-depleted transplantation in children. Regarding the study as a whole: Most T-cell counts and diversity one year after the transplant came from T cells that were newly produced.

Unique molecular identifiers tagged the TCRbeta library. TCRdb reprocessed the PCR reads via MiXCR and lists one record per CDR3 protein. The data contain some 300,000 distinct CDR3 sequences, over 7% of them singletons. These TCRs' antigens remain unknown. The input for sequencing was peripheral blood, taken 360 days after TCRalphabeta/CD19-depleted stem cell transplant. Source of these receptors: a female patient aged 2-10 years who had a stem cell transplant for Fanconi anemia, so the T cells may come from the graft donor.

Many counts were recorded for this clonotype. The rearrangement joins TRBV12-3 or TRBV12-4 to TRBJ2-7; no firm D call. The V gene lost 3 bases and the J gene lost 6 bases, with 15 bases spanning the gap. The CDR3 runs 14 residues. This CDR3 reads CASSFSPQGGEQYF. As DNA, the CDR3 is TGTGCCAGCAGTTTCTCTCCACAAGGCGGCGAGCAGTACTTC.

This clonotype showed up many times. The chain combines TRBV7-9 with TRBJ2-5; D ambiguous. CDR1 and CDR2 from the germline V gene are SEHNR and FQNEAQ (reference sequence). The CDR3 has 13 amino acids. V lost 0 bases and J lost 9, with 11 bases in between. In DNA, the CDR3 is TGTGCCAGCAGCTTAGCCTTTGACACGGCCCAGTACTTC. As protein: CASSLAFDTAQYF.

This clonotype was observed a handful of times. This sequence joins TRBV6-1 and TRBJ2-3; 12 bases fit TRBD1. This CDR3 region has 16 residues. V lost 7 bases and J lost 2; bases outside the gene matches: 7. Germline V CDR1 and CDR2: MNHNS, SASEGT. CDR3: CASTRGTGGFTDTQYF. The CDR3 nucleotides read TGTGCCAGCACCCGGGGGACAGGGGGCTTCACAGATACGCAGTATTTT.

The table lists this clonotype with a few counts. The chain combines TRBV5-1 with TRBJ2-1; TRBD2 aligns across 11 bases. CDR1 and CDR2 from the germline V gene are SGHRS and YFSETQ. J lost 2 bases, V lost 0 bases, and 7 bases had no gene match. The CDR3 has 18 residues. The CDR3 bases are TGCGCCAGCAGCTTGGAACCTCTAGCGGGGGGCGCCTACAATGAGCAGTTCTTC. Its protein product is CASSLEPLAGGAYNEQFF. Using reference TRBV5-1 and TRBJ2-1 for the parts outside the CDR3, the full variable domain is KAGVTQTPRYLIKTRGQQVTLSCSPISGHRSVSWYQQTPGQGLQFLFEYFSETQRNKGNFPGRFSGRQFSNSRSEMNVSTLELGDSALYLCASSLEPLAGGAYNEQFFGPGTRLTVL.

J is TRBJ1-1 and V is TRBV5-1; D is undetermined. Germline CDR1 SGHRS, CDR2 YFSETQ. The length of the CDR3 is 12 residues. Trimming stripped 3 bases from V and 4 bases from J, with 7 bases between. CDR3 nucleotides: TGCGCCAGCAGCTCCCTTACCACTGAAGCTTTCTTT. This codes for CASSSLTTEAFF.

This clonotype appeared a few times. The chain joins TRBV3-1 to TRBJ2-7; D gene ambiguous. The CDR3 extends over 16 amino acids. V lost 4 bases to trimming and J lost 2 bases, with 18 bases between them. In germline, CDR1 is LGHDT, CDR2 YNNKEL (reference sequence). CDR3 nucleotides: TGTGCCAGCAGCCTTCGGGCTTTTGGCATGGCCTACGAGCAGTACTTC. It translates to CASSLRAFGMAYEQYF.

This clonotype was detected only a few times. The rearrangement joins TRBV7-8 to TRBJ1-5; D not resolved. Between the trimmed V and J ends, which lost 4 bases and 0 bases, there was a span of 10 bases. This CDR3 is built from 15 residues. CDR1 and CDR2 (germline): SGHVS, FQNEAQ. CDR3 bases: TGTGCCAGCAGCTCCGAGCCGTATAGCAATCAGCCCCAGCATTTT. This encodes CASSSEPYSNQPQHF.

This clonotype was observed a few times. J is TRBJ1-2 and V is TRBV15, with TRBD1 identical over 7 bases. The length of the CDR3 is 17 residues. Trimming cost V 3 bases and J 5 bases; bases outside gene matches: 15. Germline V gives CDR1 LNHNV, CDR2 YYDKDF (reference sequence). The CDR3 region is CATSRVIHRDSPYGYTF. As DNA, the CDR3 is TGTGCCACCAGCAGGGTCATACACCGGGACAGCCCTTATGGCTACACCTTC. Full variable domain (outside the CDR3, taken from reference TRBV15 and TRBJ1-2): DAMVIQNPRYQVTQFGKPVTLSCSQTLNHNVMYWYQQKSSQAPKLLFHYYDKDFNNEADTPDNFQSRRPNTSFCFLDIRSPGLGDTAMYLCATSRVIHRDSPYGYTFGSGTRLTVV.

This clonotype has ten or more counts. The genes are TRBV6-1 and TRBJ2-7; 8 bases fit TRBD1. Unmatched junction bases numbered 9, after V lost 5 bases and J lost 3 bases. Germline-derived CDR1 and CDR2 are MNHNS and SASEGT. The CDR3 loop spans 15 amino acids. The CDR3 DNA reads TGTGCCAGCAGTCTTAACCCGGGACAGGACTACGAGCAGTACTTC. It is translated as CASSLNPGQDYEQYF.

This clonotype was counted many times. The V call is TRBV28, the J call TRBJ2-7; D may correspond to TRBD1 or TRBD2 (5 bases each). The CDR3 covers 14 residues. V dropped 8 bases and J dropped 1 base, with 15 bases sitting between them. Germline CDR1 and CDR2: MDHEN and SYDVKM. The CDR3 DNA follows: TGTGCCAGCTCCGGGATTAGGGGATCCTACGAGCAGTACTTC. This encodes CASSGIRGSYEQYF.

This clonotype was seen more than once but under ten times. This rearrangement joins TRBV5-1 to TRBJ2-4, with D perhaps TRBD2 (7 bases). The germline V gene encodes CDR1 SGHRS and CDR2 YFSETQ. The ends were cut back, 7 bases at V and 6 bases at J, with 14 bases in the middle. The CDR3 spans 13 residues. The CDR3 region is CASQIGGGNIQYF. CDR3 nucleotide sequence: TGCGCCAGCCAAATAGGGGGGGGAAACATTCAGTACTTC.

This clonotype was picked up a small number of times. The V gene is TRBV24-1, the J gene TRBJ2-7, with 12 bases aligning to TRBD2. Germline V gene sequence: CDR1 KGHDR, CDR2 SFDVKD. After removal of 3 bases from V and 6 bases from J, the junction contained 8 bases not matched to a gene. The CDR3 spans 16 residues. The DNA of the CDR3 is TGTGCCACCAGTGATCCCTCTAGCGGGAGGGCCTCCGAGCAGTACTTC. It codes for CATSDPSSGRASEQYF.